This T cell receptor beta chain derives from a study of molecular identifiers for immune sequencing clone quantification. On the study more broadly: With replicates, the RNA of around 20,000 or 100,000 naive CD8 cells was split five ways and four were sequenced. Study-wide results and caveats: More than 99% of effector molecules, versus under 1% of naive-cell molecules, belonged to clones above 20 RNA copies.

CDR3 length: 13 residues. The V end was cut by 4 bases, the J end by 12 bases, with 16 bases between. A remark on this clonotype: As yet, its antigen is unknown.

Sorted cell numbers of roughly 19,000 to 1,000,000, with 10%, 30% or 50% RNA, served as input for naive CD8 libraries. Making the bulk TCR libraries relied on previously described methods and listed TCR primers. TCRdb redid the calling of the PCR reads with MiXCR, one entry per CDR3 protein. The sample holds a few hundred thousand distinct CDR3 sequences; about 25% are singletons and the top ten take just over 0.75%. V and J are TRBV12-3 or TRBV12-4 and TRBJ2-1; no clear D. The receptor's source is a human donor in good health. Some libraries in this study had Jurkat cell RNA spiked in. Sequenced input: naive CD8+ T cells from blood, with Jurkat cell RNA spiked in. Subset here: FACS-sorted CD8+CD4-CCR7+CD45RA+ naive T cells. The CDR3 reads CASSSRPEFGQFF. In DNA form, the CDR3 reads TGTGCCAGCAGTTCCCGACCCGAATTTGGGCAGTTCTTC.